A single T cell receptor beta chain is shown here with its context. The data are from a study of blood T cells in healthy people across ages. Together with a sample-barcoded 5' primer, a J-beta primer mix was included in a second PCR lasting roughly 6 to 12 cycles. Using its own MiXCR run on the 5' RACE reads, TCRdb lists one record per CDR3 protein. The data hold hundreds of thousands of distinct CDR3 sequences, with roughly 25% observed a single time. V was pared by 5 bases and J by 0 bases, with 6 bases of the junction left unmatched. There are 15 residues in the CDR3. CDR1 SGHVS and CDR2 FNYEAQ come from the germline V gene. A further study also used this sample, focusing on T cells of mothers and their children. This second study says: Each mother yielded more than 10 million TCR beta CDR3 reads. Each child yielded 2.5 million to 3 million reads. At a sensitivity of roughly 100 clones per million clonotypes, no persistent microchimeric T cell clones appeared.

The rearrangement uses TRBV7-6 and TRBJ2-5; TRBD1 matches 7 bases. The origin of this receptor is a boy aged 5-17 years in good health. Sequenced input: blood. CDR3 residues: CASSLTGVYQETQYF. The CDR3 DNA reads as TGTGCCAGCAGCCTAACAGGGGTGTACCAAGAGACCCAGTACTTC.